The rows below give T cell receptor beta chains drawn from one sample of a study of cytomegalovirus exposure and HLA in healthy donors. Generated by immunoSEQ multiplex PCR, the TCRdb table keeps only in-frame clones and is missing some. Altogether about 190,000 clones are present, 82% being singletons, with the ten largest covering approximately 0.74%. Sequencing was performed on PBMCs. The receptors here all came from a woman between 18 and 30 years old in good health and CMV-seronegative. CDR3s include the opening cysteine and the closing phenylalanine or tryptophan. The D gene is left open where the match is weak. Clone size is shown for a subset of rows, as once, few, many or a class of expanded clone.

j_gene: TRBJ2-7
d_gene: TRBD2
abundance: NA
v_gene: TRBV5-1
CDR3aa: CASSLAGSSYEQYF
CDR3nt: TGCGCCAGCAGTCTAGCGGGAAGCTCCTACGAGCAGTACTTC

j_gene: TRBJ2-1
d_gene: NA
abundance: once
v_gene: TRBV7-8
CDR3aa: CASSLGGVLEQFF
CDR3nt: TGTGCCAGCAGCTTAGGCGGGGTACTCGAGCAGTTCTTC

j_gene: TRBJ2-2
d_gene: TRBD2
abundance: NA
v_gene: TRBV13
CDR3aa: CASSVSGGIETGELFF
CDR3nt: TGTGCCAGCAGCGTTAGCGGGGGGATTGAAACCGGGGAGCTGTTTTTT

j_gene: TRBJ1-2
d_gene: NA
abundance: NA
v_gene: TRBV15
CDR3aa: CATSRDRGPSPYGYTF
CDR3nt: TGTGCCACCAGCAGAGATAGGGGCCCCAGCCCCTATGGCTACACCTTC

j_gene: TRBJ2-5
d_gene: NA
abundance: NA
v_gene: TRBV29-1
CDR3aa: CSVRSGYQETQYF
CDR3nt: TGCAGCGTTAGGTCGGGGTACCAAGAGACCCAGTACTTC

j_gene: TRBJ2-7
d_gene: NA
abundance: NA
v_gene: TRBV29-1
CDR3aa: CSVAPLLKPHEQYF
CDR3nt: TGCAGCGTTGCCCCGTTATTAAAGCCTCACGAGCAGTACTTC

j_gene: TRBJ2-5
d_gene: TRBD1
abundance: NA
v_gene: TRBV27
CDR3aa: CASSFTTGGEETQYF
CDR3nt: TGTGCCAGCAGTTTCACCACAGGGGGCGAGGAGACCCAGTACTTC

j_gene: TRBJ2-1
d_gene: NA
abundance: once
v_gene: TRBV7-9
CDR3aa: CASSSGTCNEQFF
CDR3nt: TGTGCCAGCAGCTCCGGGACATGCAATGAGCAGTTCTTC

j_gene: TRBJ1-5
d_gene: NA
abundance: NA
v_gene: TRBV15
CDR3aa: CATEGQHNQPQHF
CDR3nt: TGTGCCACCGAAGGACAGCACAATCAGCCCCAGCATTTT

j_gene: TRBJ2-3
d_gene: TRBD2
abundance: once
v_gene: TRBV4-2
CDR3aa: CASSQLSGGAGTDTQYF
CDR3nt: TGTGCCAGCAGCCAGTTAAGCGGGGGGGCCGGCACAGATACGCAGTATTTT

j_gene: TRBJ1-1
d_gene: NA
abundance: NA
v_gene: TRBV11-3
CDR3aa: CASSLDGKNTEAFF
CDR3nt: TGTGCCAGCAGCTTAGACGGGAAGAACACTGAAGCTTTCTTT

j_gene: TRBJ1-1
d_gene: TRBD1
abundance: NA
v_gene: TRBV2
CDR3aa: CASSVDREGTEAFF
CDR3nt: TGTGCCAGCAGTGTGGACAGGGAAGGTACTGAAGCTTTCTTT

j_gene: TRBJ2-5
d_gene: NA
abundance: NA
v_gene: TRBV28
CDR3aa: CASSTDKGETQYF
CDR3nt: TGTGCCAGCAGTACCGATAAGGGGGAGACCCAGTACTTC

j_gene: TRBJ2-7
d_gene: NA
abundance: once
v_gene: TRBV6-5
CDR3aa: CASSYRTGGPYEQYF
CDR3nt: TGTGCCAGCAGTTACCGGACAGGAGGGCCCTACGAGCAGTACTTC

j_gene: TRBJ2-7
d_gene: NA
abundance: NA
v_gene: TRBV6-1
CDR3aa: CASSRIQTYEQYF
CDR3nt: TGTGCCAGCTCGAGGATCCAGACCTACGAGCAGTACTTC

j_gene: TRBJ2-7
d_gene: TRBD2
abundance: NA
v_gene: TRBV28
CDR3aa: CASSLTSGSSYEQYF
CDR3nt: TGTGCCAGCAGTTTGACGAGCGGGAGCTCCTACGAGCAGTACTTC

j_gene: TRBJ1-5
d_gene: TRBD1
abundance: once
v_gene: TRBV28
CDR3aa: CASSPPKTGNQPQHF
CDR3nt: TGTGCCAGCAGCCCCCCCAAGACAGGGAATCAGCCCCAGCATTTT

j_gene: TRBJ2-7
d_gene: TRBD2
abundance: NA
v_gene: TRBV27
CDR3aa: CASSLIGTSGHEQYF
CDR3nt: TGTGCCAGCAGTTTGATCGGGACTAGCGGCCACGAGCAGTACTTC

j_gene: TRBJ1-5
d_gene: NA
abundance: NA
v_gene: TRBV7-3
CDR3aa: CASSSQGGQPQHF
CDR3nt: TGTGCCAGCAGCTCCCAGGGAGGACAGCCCCAGCATTTT

j_gene: TRBJ2-2
d_gene: TRBD1
abundance: NA
v_gene: TRBV7-9
CDR3aa: CASSYTGTGYGGELFF
CDR3nt: TGTGCCAGCAGCTATACTGGGACAGGGTATGGCGGGGAGCTGTTTTTT

j_gene: TRBJ2-1
d_gene: NA
abundance: NA
v_gene: TRBV9
CDR3aa: CASSQGALAGIKGEQFF
CDR3nt: TGTGCCAGCAGCCAAGGGGCTCTGGCGGGGATCAAAGGGGAGCAGTTCTTC

j_gene: TRBJ1-5
d_gene: NA
abundance: NA
v_gene: TRBV19
CDR3aa: CASTPRLNQPQHF
CDR3nt: TGTGCCAGTACGCCCAGGCTCAATCAGCCCCAGCATTTT

j_gene: TRBJ2-5
d_gene: NA
abundance: NA
v_gene: TRBV7-3
CDR3aa: CASSPDSSYQETQYF
CDR3nt: TGTGCCAGCAGCCCCGACAGTTCCTACCAAGAGACCCAGTACTTC